This T cell receptor (beta chain) was recovered during a study of OX40 agonist ivuxolimab in advanced cancers. Repertoires were generated with immunoSEQ multiplex PCR, while TCRdb's copy carries only in-frame clones and drops some. The sample carries more than 75,000 clones, more than 80% recorded once. Trimming removed 4 bases from V and 0 bases from J, with 9 bases in between. The CDR3 runs to 13 residues. Germline V lookup: CDR1 GTSNPN, CDR2 SVGIG (reference sequence). Study-level results: In the expanded peripheral T cells, antigen specificity was never determined.

As regards this clone: Its antigen is undetermined.

The V call is TRBV30, the J call TRBJ1-1; D uncertain. This sequence originates from an adult with an advanced solid tumor such as melanoma, head and neck, liver or kidney cancer. The sequencing used CD4+ or CD8+ T cells sorted from blood, collected in a trial of the OX40 agonist ivuxolimab. The CDR3 DNA reads as TGTGCCTGGATGACAAACATGAACACTGAAGCTTTCTTT. Residues: CAWMTNMNTEAFF.